This T cell receptor (beta chain) originates from a study of T cells in Graves' hyperthyroidism and ophthalmopathy. Authors of the study amplified TCR beta CDR3 regions from RNA transcripts. Carried out on the TCR CDR3, a first-round RT-PCR used the HTBI primer set. TCRdb fed the multiplex PCR reads into MiXCR, producing one record per CDR3 protein. This table holds more than 350,000 distinct CDR3 sequences, about 14% found once. A NOSPECS grade of at least 4, a Clinical Activity Score of at least 3 and duration under 3 months were recorded in ophthalmopathy patients. This clonotype was observed at least ten times. The antigen is not known. Regarding the study as a whole: A model of 13 V-J features distinguished ophthalmopathy from stable hyperthyroidism.

The CDR3 loop spans 12 amino acids. J lost 10 bases, V lost 5 bases, and 6 bases had no gene match. CDR1 LNHDA and CDR2 SQIVND come from the germline V gene (reference sequence). This clonotype was sampled from a woman in her 30s with Graves' ophthalmopathy. The chain couples TRBV19 to TRBJ1-1; 8 bases match TRBD1. Input material: blood. CDR3 sequence: CASSVTGGTAFF. The CDR3 coding sequence is TGTGCCAGTAGTGTCACAGGGGGGACAGCTTTCTTT.